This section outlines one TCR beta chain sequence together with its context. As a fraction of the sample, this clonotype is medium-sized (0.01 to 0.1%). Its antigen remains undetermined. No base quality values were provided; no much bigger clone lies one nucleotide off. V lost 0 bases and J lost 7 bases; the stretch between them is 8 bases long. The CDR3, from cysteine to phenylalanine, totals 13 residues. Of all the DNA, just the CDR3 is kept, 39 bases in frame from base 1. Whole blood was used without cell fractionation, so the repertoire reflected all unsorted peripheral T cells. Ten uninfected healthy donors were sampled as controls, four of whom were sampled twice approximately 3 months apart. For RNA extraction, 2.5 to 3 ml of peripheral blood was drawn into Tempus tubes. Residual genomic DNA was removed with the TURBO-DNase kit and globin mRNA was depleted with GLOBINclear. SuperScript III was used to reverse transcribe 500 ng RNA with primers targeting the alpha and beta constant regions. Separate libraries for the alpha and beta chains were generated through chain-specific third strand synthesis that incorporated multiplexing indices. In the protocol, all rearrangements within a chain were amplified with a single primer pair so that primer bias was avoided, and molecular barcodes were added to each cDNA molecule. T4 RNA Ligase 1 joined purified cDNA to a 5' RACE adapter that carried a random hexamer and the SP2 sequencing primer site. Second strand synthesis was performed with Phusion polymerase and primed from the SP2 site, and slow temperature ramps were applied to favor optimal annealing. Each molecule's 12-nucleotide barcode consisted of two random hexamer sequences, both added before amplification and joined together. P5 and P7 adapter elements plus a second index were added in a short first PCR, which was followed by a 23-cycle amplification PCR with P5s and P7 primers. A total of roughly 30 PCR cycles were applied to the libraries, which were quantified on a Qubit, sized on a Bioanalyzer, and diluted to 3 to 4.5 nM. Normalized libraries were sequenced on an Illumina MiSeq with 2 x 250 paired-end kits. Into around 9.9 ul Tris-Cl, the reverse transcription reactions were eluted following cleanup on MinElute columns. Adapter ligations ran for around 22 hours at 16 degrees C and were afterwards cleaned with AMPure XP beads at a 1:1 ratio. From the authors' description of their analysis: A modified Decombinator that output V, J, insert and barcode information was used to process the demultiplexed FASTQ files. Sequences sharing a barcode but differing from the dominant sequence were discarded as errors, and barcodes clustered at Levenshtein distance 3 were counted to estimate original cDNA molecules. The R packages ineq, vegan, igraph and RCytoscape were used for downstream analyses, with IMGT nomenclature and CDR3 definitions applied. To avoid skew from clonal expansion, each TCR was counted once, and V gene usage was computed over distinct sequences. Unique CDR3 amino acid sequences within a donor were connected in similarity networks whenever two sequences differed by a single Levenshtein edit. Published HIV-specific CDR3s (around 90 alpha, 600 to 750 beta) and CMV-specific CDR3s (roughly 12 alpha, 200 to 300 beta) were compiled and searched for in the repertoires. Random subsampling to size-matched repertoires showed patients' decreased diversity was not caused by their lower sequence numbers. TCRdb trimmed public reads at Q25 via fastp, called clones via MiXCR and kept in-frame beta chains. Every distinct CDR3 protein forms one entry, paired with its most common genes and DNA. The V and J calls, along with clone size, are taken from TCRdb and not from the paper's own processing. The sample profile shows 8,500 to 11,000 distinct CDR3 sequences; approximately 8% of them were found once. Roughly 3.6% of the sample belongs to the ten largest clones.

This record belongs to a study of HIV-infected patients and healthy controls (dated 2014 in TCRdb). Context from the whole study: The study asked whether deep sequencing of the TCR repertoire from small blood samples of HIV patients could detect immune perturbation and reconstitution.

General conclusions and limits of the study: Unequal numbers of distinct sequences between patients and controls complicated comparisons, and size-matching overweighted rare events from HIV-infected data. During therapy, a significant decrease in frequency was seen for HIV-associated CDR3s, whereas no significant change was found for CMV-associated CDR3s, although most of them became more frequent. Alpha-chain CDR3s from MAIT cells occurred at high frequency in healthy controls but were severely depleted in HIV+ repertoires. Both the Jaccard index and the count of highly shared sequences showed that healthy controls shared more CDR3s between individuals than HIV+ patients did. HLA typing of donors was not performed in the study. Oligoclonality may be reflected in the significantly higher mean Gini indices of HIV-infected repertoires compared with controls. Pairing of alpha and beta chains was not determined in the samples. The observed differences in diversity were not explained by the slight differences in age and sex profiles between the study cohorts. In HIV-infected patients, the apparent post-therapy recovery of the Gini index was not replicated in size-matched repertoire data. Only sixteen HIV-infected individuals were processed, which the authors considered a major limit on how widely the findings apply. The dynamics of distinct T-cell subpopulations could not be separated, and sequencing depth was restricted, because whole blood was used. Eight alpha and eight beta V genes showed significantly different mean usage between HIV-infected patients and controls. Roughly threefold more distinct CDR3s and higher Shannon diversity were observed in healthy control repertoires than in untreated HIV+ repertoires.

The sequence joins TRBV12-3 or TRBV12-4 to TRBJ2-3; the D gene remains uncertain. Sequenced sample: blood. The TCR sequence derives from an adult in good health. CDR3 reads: CASSLAAAYTQYF. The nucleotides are TGTGCCAGCAGTTTAGCGGCTGCCTATACGCAGTATTTT.